This T cell receptor (beta chain) was profiled in a study of beta chain features in type 1 diabetes. Expressed TCRB transcripts were sequenced after all isolated RNA was converted to cDNA. Libraries were prepared by immunoSEQ multiplex PCR; TCRdb keeps only in-frame clonotypes and omits some of them. Of approximately 140,000 clones listed, about 7.1% are singletons. The source material was central memory CD4+ T cells from blood. The source of this sequence is a woman aged 25 to 39 in good health.

The CDR3 here is CAIGTSSGSFF. The CDR3 DNA is TGTGCCATCGGTACATCTAGCGGGTCGTTCTTC. V gene TRBV10-3 combines with J gene TRBJ2-1; TRBD2 matches at 8 bases. This CDR3 contains 11 residues. The V gene end was trimmed by 8 bases and the J gene end by 15 bases; junction bases not matched to a gene: 9. CDR1 is ENHRY and CDR2 is SYGVKD in the germline V gene.